These 2 T cell receptor beta chains were all obtained from the same sample, sequenced in a study of OX40 agonist ivuxolimab in advanced cancers. Clones were sequenced by immunoSEQ multiplex PCR, and TCRdb holds only the in-frame ones, with some missing. The data hold under 40,000 clones, with about 80% observed a single time. Here the sequenced sample was CD4+ or CD8+ T cells sorted from blood, taken in a trial of the OX40 agonist ivuxolimab. These receptors all stem from an adult with an advanced solid tumor such as melanoma, head and neck, liver or kidney cancer.

This clone has more than one count but fewer than ten. The chain has TRBV7-2 and TRBJ1-4, with 8 bases that match TRBD1. Germline CDR1 SGHTA, CDR2 FQGNSA. J lost 4 bases, V lost 1 base, and 5 bases had no gene match. CDR3 size: 16 residues. The CDR3 DNA sequence: TGTGCCAGCAGCTTAGACAGGGGGACACTTAATGAAAAACTGTTTTTT. Amino acids: CASSLDRGTLNEKLFF.

The chain recombines TRBV6-1 with TRBJ2-4, with 7 bases fitting TRBD2. The CDR3 is 15 amino acids. Germline V CDR1 and CDR2: MNHNS, SASEGT. Unmatched junction bases numbered 8, after V lost 4 bases and J lost 5 bases. As DNA, the CDR3 is TGTGCCAGCAGTGTATCCGGGACTATGGAAAACATTCAGTACTTC. Residues: CASSVSGTMENIQYF.